This T cell receptor beta chain was found in a study of OX40 agonist ivuxolimab in advanced cancers. About the study: Of the patients, three showed partial responses, one with hepatocellular carcinoma and two with cutaneous melanoma.

The assay was immunoSEQ multiplex PCR, and TCRdb's table has in-frame clones only and misses some. The sample holds about 51,000 clones, 88% seen once. Trimming stripped 0 bases from V and 3 bases from J, with 24 bases between. This CDR3 contains 19 residues. Germline V gene lookup returns CDR1 SGHDT and CDR2 YYEEEE. Autoimmune disease history or systemic immunosuppression barred patients. Sequenced material: CD4+ or CD8+ T cells sorted from blood, taken in a trial of the OX40 agonist ivuxolimab. The receptor was isolated from an adult with an advanced solid tumor such as melanoma, head and neck, liver or kidney cancer. The rearrangement links TRBV5-6 to TRBJ1-1; weak D call: TRBD1 (6 bases). The DNA for the CDR3 is TGTGCCAGCAGCTTGGTCGGTCCCCGGACAGTCCTCAGGGACACTGAAGCTTTCTTT. Amino acid sequence: CASSLVGPRTVLRDTEAFF.